The 29 T cell receptor beta chains listed next were all sequenced from one sample in a study of cytomegalovirus exposure and HLA in healthy donors. TCRdb keeps only in-frame clones here, not all; method: immunoSEQ multiplex PCR. Of about 150,000 clones detected, about nine tenths appear once; the ten largest clones hold 0.6% to 0.8%. Sequenced: PBMCs. The receptors stem from a man younger than 30 in good health and CMV-seronegative.

The chain has TRBV5-6 and TRBJ1-3; 8 positions agree with TRBD1. Germline V CDR1 and CDR2: SGHDT, YYEEEE. The CDR3 contains 16 residues. With 4 bases clipped from V and 2 bases from J, the junction kept 8 bases outside the gene matches. Written as DNA, the CDR3 is TGTGCCAGCAGCCCCCGGACAGGGTGGACTGGAAACACCATATATTTT. Its protein product is CASSPRTGWTGNTIYF.

The chain's CDR3 is CASSQRAGGGVINEQFF. The CDR3, as DNA: TGTGCCAGCAGCCAAAGAGCGGGAGGAGGGGTTATCAATGAGCAGTTCTTC. The genes are TRBV14 and TRBJ2-1, with 9 bases lining up with TRBD2. Germline CDR1 reads SGHDN; CDR2 reads FVKESK. Unmatched junction bases numbered 11, after V lost 2 bases and J lost 6 bases. This CDR3 has 17 amino acids.

The chain joins TRBV6-1 to TRBJ2-1; TRBD1 is a possible D gene (5 bases). This CDR3 region has 14 residues. Germline V gene data show CDR1 as MNHNS and CDR2 as SASEGT. V was shortened by 0 bases and J by 12 bases, with 15 bases between the two germline ends. CDR3 protein: CASSEAHGQKVQFF. In DNA, the CDR3 is TGTGCCAGCAGTGAAGCTCACGGACAAAAAGTGCAGTTCTTC.

The chain links TRBV5-8 to TRBJ1-5; 9 bases are a match to TRBD1. V shed 4 bases and J 2 bases; nucleotides not matched to a gene: 4. From germline, CDR1 is SGHTS and CDR2 YDEGEE. The CDR3 loop spans 15 amino acids. In nucleotides, the CDR3 is TGTGCCAGCAGCACCCGGGACAGGGGCAATCAGCCCCAGCATTTT. Amino acid sequence: CASSTRDRGNQPQHF.

This clone was counted a few times. The chain joins TRBV11-2 to TRBJ1-5; no definite D call. Trimming took 5 bases from V and 4 from J, leaving 9 bases between them. The germline CDR1 and CDR2 sequences are SGHAT and FQNNGV. CDR3 size: 13 residues. The CDR3 sequence is CASSRGGNQPQHF. The CDR3 DNA is TGTGCCAGCAGCAGAGGAGGTAATCAGCCCCAGCATTTT.

The chain uses TRBV4-1 and TRBJ1-1; unclear D gene. The germline CDR1 and CDR2 sequences are MGHRA and YSYEKL. Deletions cut 0 bases from V and 6 bases from J, with 17 bases between. The CDR3 sequence is 16 residues long. The CDR3 region has the DNA TGCGCCAGCAGCCAAGAAGGGTGGTCGGCGGGGTCTGAAGCTTTCTTT. Its translation: CASSQEGWSAGSEAFF.

The V and J genes are TRBV5-6 and TRBJ2-1, with TRBD1 matching over 7 bases. V lost 6 bases and J lost 16; bases outside the gene matches: 16. This CDR3 is 13 amino acids long. Germline lookup yields CDR1 SGHDT and CDR2 YYEEEE. CDR3 region: CASTSVAVGGNFF. The CDR3 DNA is TGTGCCAGCACCTCGGTGGCGGTAGGGGGCAACTTCTTC. Full variable domain (outside the CDR3, taken from reference TRBV5-6 and TRBJ2-1): DAGVTQSPTHLIKTRGQQVTLRCSPKSGHDTVSWYQQALGQGPQFIFQYYEEEERQRGNFPDRFSGHQFPNYSSELNVNALLLGDSALYLCASTSVAVGGNFFGPGTRLTVL.

The rearrangement links TRBV18 to TRBJ2-2, with D uncertain. Germline loops: CDR1 KGHSH, CDR2 LQKENI. Trimming took off 3 bases at V and 7 bases at J, with 12 bases between the two ends. The CDR3 length is 14 residues. The CDR3 is CASSPLERSGELFF. CDR3 sequence (DNA): TGTGCCAGCTCACCTCTCGAGAGGAGCGGGGAGCTGTTTTTT.

CDR3 coding DNA: TGTGCCAGTAGTATTCCGGGACTCCGAATTGGTGGAAACACCATATATTTT. Amino acid sequence: CASSIPGLRIGGNTIYF. The chain couples TRBV19 to TRBJ1-3; D may be TRBD1 (5 bases). Looked up from germline, CDR1 is LNHDA and CDR2 is SQIVND (reference sequence). Trimming removed 3 bases at V and 3 bases at J, with 18 bases between. The CDR3 consists of 17 residues.

CDR3 region: CASSSRMGLAGEDEQFF. The CDR3 DNA follows: TGTGCCAGCAGCTCGCGGATGGGACTAGCGGGAGAGGATGAGCAGTTCTTC. This chain links TRBV7-8 with TRBJ2-1, with 14 positions matching TRBD2. V shed 4 bases, J shed 8 bases, and the junction held 10 bases outside the gene matches. The CDR3 runs 17 residues. Germline assignment: CDR1 SGHVS and CDR2 FQNEAQ.

V gene TRBV5-4 combines with J gene TRBJ1-2; possibly TRBD1 for D (5 bases). CDR3 length: 16 residues. V lost 5 bases to trimming and J lost 0 bases, with 17 bases between them. From germline, CDR1 is SGHNT and CDR2 YYREEE (reference sequence). As DNA, the CDR3 is TGTGCCAGCAGTCGTCTTCCAGGGTTAGCTAACTATGGCTACACCTTC. It yields the protein CASSRLPGLANYGYTF.

V usage is TRBV5-1 and J usage is TRBJ1-3, with D perhaps matching TRBD1 (6 bases). The CDR3 is 16 amino acids. The V gene's germline CDR1 is SGHRS and CDR2 YFSETQ. The V end was cut by 3 bases, the J end by 0 bases, with 13 bases between. CDR3 loop: CASSSGTPFSGNTIYF. The DNA for the CDR3 is TGCGCCAGCAGCTCCGGGACACCCTTCTCTGGAAACACCATATATTTT.

The chain is built from TRBV29-1 and TRBJ1-2, with no clear D. Germline CDR1 SQVTM, CDR2 ANQGSEA. The length of the CDR3 is 14 residues. Trimming cost V 3 bases and J 2 bases, with 13 bases left between them. For the CDR3, the DNA is TGCAGCGTTGAGAACAGCCCAATCAACTATGGCTACACCTTC. Protein product: CSVENSPINYGYTF.

The V call is TRBV9, the J call TRBJ2-3, with 7 bases lining up with TRBD2. The V gene's germline CDR1 is SGDLS and CDR2 YYNGEE. V lost 5 bases, J lost 4 bases, and 10 bases stayed unmatched. The CDR3 covers 15 residues. The CDR3 loop is CASREGGGSADTQYF. CDR3 DNA: TGTGCCAGCAGAGAGGGTGGCGGGAGCGCAGATACGCAGTATTTT.

This chain connects TRBV5-1 to TRBJ2-1, with TRBD2 matching 8 bases. The V gene end was trimmed by 2 bases and the J gene end by 0 bases; junction bases not matched to a gene: 4. Looked up from germline, CDR1 is SGHRS and CDR2 is YFSETQ. The CDR3 totals 16 residues. The CDR3 here is CASSFNGGDSYNEQFF. CDR3 in DNA: TGCGCCAGCAGCTTTAACGGGGGGGACTCCTACAATGAGCAGTTCTTC.

This clone appeared a few times. V usage is TRBV12-5 and J usage is TRBJ2-7; no reliable D call. From germline, CDR1 is LGHNT and CDR2 FRNRAP. Trimming stripped 1 base from V and 7 bases from J, with 5 bases between. The CDR3 has 11 amino acids. This CDR3 is CASGLGREQYF. The CDR3 DNA sequence: TGTGCTAGTGGTTTGGGCAGAGAGCAGTACTTC.

V is TRBV4-2 and J is TRBJ1-5; D gene uncertain. Deletions cut 4 bases from V and 4 bases from J, with 14 bases between. The length of the CDR3 is 15 residues. Germline V gene sequence: CDR1 LGHNA, CDR2 YNFKEQ. The CDR3 protein is CASSPLAGWNQPQHF. CDR3 bases: TGTGCCAGCAGCCCTTTGGCGGGATGGAATCAGCCCCAGCATTTT.

The chain employs TRBV5-6 and TRBJ2-1, with 9 nucleotides matching TRBD1. The germline V gene has CDR1 SGHDT and CDR2 YYEEEE. CDR3 size: 15 residues. Trimming at V came to 6 bases and at J to 7 bases, leaving 11 bases not matched to a gene. The CDR3 sequence is CASTEDRGGTNEQFF. CDR3 bases: TGTGCCAGCACTGAGGACAGGGGAGGAACGAATGAGCAGTTCTTC.

CDR3 sequence reads: CASSPRLANGGDTQYF. The CDR3 DNA is TGTGCCAGCAGCCCGAGACTAGCAAACGGTGGAGATACGCAGTATTTT. This sequence joins TRBV11-2 and TRBJ2-3, with TRBD2 matching 7 bases. Germline loops: CDR1 SGHAT, CDR2 FQNNGV. The length of the CDR3 is 16 residues. The V gene end was trimmed by 5 bases and the J gene end by 5 bases; junction bases not matched to a gene: 13.

This clone has more than one count but fewer than ten. The chain combines TRBV5-1 with TRBJ2-5, with D unclear. The CDR3 contains 12 residues. Germline V gene lookup returns CDR1 SGHRS and CDR2 YFSETQ. V lost 4 bases and J 0 bases, leaving 4 bases between the germline ends. CDR3 in amino acids: CASSQNQETQYF. The CDR3 DNA sequence: TGCGCCAGCAGCCAGAACCAAGAGACCCAGTACTTC.

The rearrangement links TRBV5-1 to TRBJ2-5, with D possibly being TRBD1 (6 bases). Germline CDR1 and CDR2: SGHRS and YFSETQ. V shed 5 bases and J shed 3 bases, with 14 bases lying between them. The CDR3 consists of 14 residues. The CDR3 is CASRRTDLKETQYF. CDR3 DNA: TGCGCCAGCAGACGGACAGACCTCAAAGAGACCCAGTACTTC.

This chain links TRBV6-6 with TRBJ1-5; 11 nucleotides agree with TRBD1. This CDR3 contains 15 residues. CDR1 and CDR2 (germline): MNHNY, SVGAGI (reference sequence). Losses at the gene ends were 7 bases for V and 4 bases for J; bases not matched to a gene: 6. DNA of the CDR3: TGTGCCAGCACTGGGACAGGGGGGAGGAATCAGCCCCAGCATTTT. Its translation is CASTGTGGRNQPQHF.

This rearrangement joins TRBV7-2 to TRBJ2-5; 11 bases match TRBD2. From germline, CDR1 is SGHTA and CDR2 FQGNSA. V was clipped by 2 bases and J by 5 bases; unmatched bases: 10. This CDR3 region has 17 residues. The CDR3 bases are TGTGCCAGCAGCTTAAGTCGGCTAGCGGGAGGATGGGAGACCCAGTACTTC. This codes for CASSLSRLAGGWETQYF.

The chain links TRBV2 to TRBJ2-5, with 10 bases lining up with TRBD1. The CDR3 sequence is 14 residues long. V shed 4 bases and J 3 bases; nucleotides not matched to a gene: 2. The germline gives CDR1 SNHLY, CDR2 FYNNEI. Here the CDR3 DNA reads TGTGCCAGCAGTGCCGGGACAGGGGAAGAGACCCAGTACTTC. It yields the protein CASSAGTGEETQYF. The variable domain in full, completed from reference TRBV2 and TRBJ2-5, reads EPEVTQTPSHQVTQMGQEVILRCVPISNHLYFYWYRQILGQKVEFLVSFYNNEISEKSEIFDDQFSVERPDGSNFTLKIRSTKLEDSAMYFCASSAGTGEETQYFGPGTRLLVL.

The V gene is TRBV5-4, the J gene TRBJ2-5; 7 bases match TRBD1. J was trimmed by 3 bases and V by 4 bases; bases with no gene match: 3. The CDR3 length is 13 residues. Germline values: CDR1 SGHNT, CDR2 YYREEE (reference sequence). CDR3 region: CASSGGTEETQYF. CDR3 DNA sequence: TGTGCCAGCAGCGGTGGGACAGAAGAGACCCAGTACTTC.

The chain links TRBV21-1 to TRBJ2-1; the table calls TRBD2, which could not be checked here. TRBV21-1 is a pseudogene. The CDR3 runs to 16 residues. CDR3 nucleotides: TGTGCCAGCAGCTTCTTAGCGGGGGCCTTCCACAATGAGCAGTTCTTC. This gives the protein CASSFLAGAFHNEQFF.

The CDR3 sequence is CASSLDPGQGRRGYTF. The CDR3 nucleotides read TGCGCCAGCAGCTTGGATCCGGGACAGGGTCGTCGAGGCTACACCTTC. The chain couples TRBV5-1 to TRBJ1-2, with 9 nucleotides matching TRBD1. This CDR3 spans 16 amino acids. In germline, CDR1 is SGHRS, CDR2 YFSETQ. V lost 0 bases and J lost 8; bases outside the gene matches: 11.

The rearrangement uses TRBV2 and TRBJ2-1, with 8 bases aligning to TRBD2. This CDR3 has 14 amino acids. From germline, CDR1 is SNHLY and CDR2 FYNNEI. J lost 5 bases, V lost 5 bases, and 5 bases had no gene match. For the CDR3, the DNA is TGTGCCAGCAGTTTACTAGCGGAAGACAATGAGCAGTTCTTC. Translating gives CASSLLAEDNEQFF.

V usage is TRBV6-5 and J usage is TRBJ2-3; the match to TRBD2 covers 10 bases. The CDR3 extends over 15 amino acids. V was pared by 0 bases and J by 5 bases, with 2 bases of the junction left unmatched. Germline V gives CDR1 MNHEY, CDR2 SVGAGI. In DNA, the CDR3 is TGTGCCAGCAGTTACTCAACTAGCGGGGTAGATACGCAGTATTTT. This sequence encodes CASSYSTSGVDTQYF.